Listed below are T cell receptor beta chains from one sample, sequenced in a study of T cell repertoires in cytomegalovirus infection. In TCRdb, the reads were re-called with MiXCR into one record per CDR3 protein. The sample consists of 900,000 to 950,000 distinct CDR3 sequences, 25% to 40% of them appearing once. No antigen has been assigned to these receptors. Sequencing was performed on cultured CD8+ T cells from PBMCs, taken from culture after CMV antigen stimulation. The receptor set was obtained from a human donor in good health (CMV status not recorded). Some clones in this sample may be carry-over from other donors' samples. CDR3s include the opening cysteine and the closing phenylalanine or tryptophan. The order of the fields is J gene, clone size, D gene, V gene, CDR3 DNA, CDR3 protein. A D gene is named only where the DNA matches it firmly. A row's size may be missing; if present it is once, few, many or a size class.

>TRBJ1-5|few|.|TRBV5-4
TGTGCCAGCAGCTCTTCTGGTCAGCCCCAGCATTTT
CASSSSGQPQHF
>TRBJ2-1|many|TRBD2|TRBV9
TGTGCCAGCAGCGTAGGGGGGGGCTCCTACAATGAGCAGTTCTTC
CASSVGGGSYNEQFF
>TRBJ1-4|.|TRBD1|TRBV6-1
TGTGCCAGCAGTGAAGCCCGCGGACAGGCAAATGAAAAACTGTTTTTT
CASSEARGQANEKLFF
>TRBJ2-1|few|.|TRBV11-2
TGTGCCAGCAGCTCCCTATACAGGGACGGCCCTTTCCAGGAGCAGTTCTTC
CASSSLYRDGPFQEQFF
>TRBJ2-3|.|TRBD2|TRBV18
TGTGCCAGCTCACCATCGGGGCTAGCGGGGGGCTCCACCCTCACAGATACGCAGTATTTT
CASSPSGLAGGSTLTDTQYF
>TRBJ2-5|.|TRBD1|TRBV5-8
TGTGCCAGCAGCTTTACCGGGACAGGGGGGGAGACCCAGTACTTC
CASSFTGTGGETQYF
>TRBJ1-5|.|.|TRBV4-1
TGCGCCAGCAGCCAAGAGGGGGCGGCTAGCAATCAGCCCCAGCATTTT
CASSQEGAASNQPQHF
>TRBJ2-5|.|.|TRBV12-3/TRBV12-4
TGTGCCAGCAGTGGGACCCGAGAAGAGACCCAGTACTTC
CASSGTREETQYF
>TRBJ2-5|.|TRBD1|TRBV19
TGTGCCAGTAGGGAATTCGGGACAGGGGGGAAAGAGACCCAGTACTTC
CASREFGTGGKETQYF
>TRBJ2-3|.|.|TRBV5-4
TGTGCCAGCAGGGAGGGCTCAGATACGCAGTATTTT
CASREGSDTQYF
>TRBJ1-5|.|TRBD1|TRBV15
TGTGCCACCAGCAGACGGACAGGGGGGGATCAGCCCCAGCATTTT
CATSRRTGGDQPQHF
>TRBJ1-1|.|.|TRBV19
TGTGCCAGTAGTATAGGGGTACCACTTGAAGCTTTCTTT
CASSIGVPLEAFF
>TRBJ2-7|few|TRBD2|TRBV10-3
TGTGCCATCAGTATTCTTAGCGGGGGGCACTCCTACGAGCAGTACTTC
CAISILSGGHSYEQYF
>TRBJ1-5|many|.|TRBV28
TGTGCCAGCAGTTTCGCAGATAGCAATCAGCCCCAGCATTTT
CASSFADSNQPQHF
>TRBJ1-5|.|TRBD1|TRBV24-1
TGTGCCACCAGGGGAGGGGGCACCAATCAGCCCCAGCATTTT
CATRGGGTNQPQHF
>TRBJ2-7|.|.|TRBV10-2
TGCGCCAGCACCATCGTCGGATACGAGCAGTACTTC
CASTIVGYEQYF
>TRBJ2-4|many|.|TRBV7-8
TGTGCCAGCAGCCCCACTAGCAACAACATTCAGTACTTC
CASSPTSNNIQYF
>TRBJ2-1|once|TRBD1|TRBV6-2/TRBV6-3
TGTGCCAGCAGTTACACCGGGACAGGGTTCACTGAGCAGTTCTTC
CASSYTGTGFTEQFF
>TRBJ2-3|few|.|TRBV7-9
TGTGCCAGCAGCCATAGCGGTAGGGCCAGCACAGATACGCAGTATTTT
CASSHSGRASTDTQYF
>TRBJ2-5|few|.|TRBV4-1
TGCGCCAGCAGCCAAGTCACGAACAGGGCAGAGACCCAGTACTTC
CASSQVTNRAETQYF
>TRBJ2-6|.|.|TRBV29-1
TGCAGCGTTGCAGTGCGGGGGCTAGCTTCTGGGGCCAACGTCCTGACTTTC
CSVAVRGLASGANVLTF
>TRBJ1-6|few|.|TRBV28
TGTGCCAGCAGTTTGACAGGAGGGCATAATTCACCCCTCCACTTT
CASSLTGGHNSPLHF
>TRBJ2-7|.|TRBD2|TRBV7-6
TGTGCCAGCAGCAAATTCGCTAGCGGGGGGTACGAGCAGTACTTC
CASSKFASGGYEQYF
>TRBJ2-1|few|.|TRBV6-6
TGTGCCAGCAGTTACTCGAACAGGGAACTCTACAATGAGCAGTTCTTC
CASSYSNRELYNEQFF
>TRBJ1-5|.|.|TRBV9
TGTGCCAGCAGCGAAGGGGGGGGGATCAATCAGCCCCAGCATTTT
CASSEGGGINQPQHF
>TRBJ2-2|.|TRBD1|TRBV11-3
TGTGCCAGCAGCATAAGACAGGGTTCCGGGGAGCTGTTTTTT
CASSIRQGSGELFF
>TRBJ1-4|few|.|TRBV27
TGTGCCAGCAGTTTCTCAGGGGCTGGCGAAAAACTGTTTTTT
CASSFSGAGEKLFF
>TRBJ2-3|.|.|TRBV20-1
TGCAGTGCTAGTCCCGGGGTATATGATGCAGATACGCAGTATTTT
CSASPGVYDADTQYF
>TRBJ2-3|.|.|TRBV27
TGTGCCAGCAGTTTAGTGGGGGGTCAGCCAGATACGCAGTATTTT
CASSLVGGQPDTQYF
>TRBJ2-2|many|.|TRBV7-6
TGTGCCAGCAGCCCGACGGTGGGCCGAGGGTTTCCCGGGGAGCTGTTTTTT
CASSPTVGRGFPGELFF
>TRBJ2-1|few|.|TRBV19
TGTGCCAGTAGTACTGACGGCGGCTCCTACAATGAGCAGTTCTTC
CASSTDGGSYNEQFF
>TRBJ1-4|few|.|TRBV6-6
TGTGCCAGCAGCTTATCCGACGGAAACGAAAAACTGTTTTTT
CASSLSDGNEKLFF
>TRBJ1-2|.|.|TRBV5-1
TGCGCCAGCGGGAGGGGAGAGGACTATGGCTACACCTTC
CASGRGEDYGYTF
>TRBJ1-1|few|.|TRBV4-1
TGCGCCAGCAGCCAGGAACAGGGCACTGAAGCTTTCTTT
CASSQEQGTEAFF
>TRBJ1-1|many|.|TRBV7-9
TGTGCCAGCAGCTCCGGGAGGAACACTGAAGCTTTCTTT
CASSSGRNTEAFF
>TRBJ2-7|once|TRBD1|TRBV27
TGTGCCAGCAGTTTTACCGGGACAGGGGGCCACGAGCAGTACTTC
CASSFTGTGGHEQYF
>TRBJ2-7|.|.|TRBV20-1
TGCAGTGCTTCCGGACACCGTCGGTGGCAGTACTTC
CSASGHRRWQYF
>TRBJ2-7|few|.|TRBV7-6
TGTGCCGGAGAGAGTGATTCCTACGAGCAGTACTTC
CAGESDSYEQYF
>TRBJ2-2|.|.|TRBV4-1
TGTGCCAGCAGCCAAGGGGAGCTGTTTTTT
CASSQGELFF
>TRBJ1-2|few|.|TRBV7-3
TGTGCCAGCAGCGCAGTAGGGGGACAAAACTATGGCTACACCTTC
CASSAVGGQNYGYTF
>TRBJ2-3|.|.|TRBV27
TGTGCCAGCAGCTTCGCGGGGGCCGGCACAGATACGCAGTATTTT
CASSFAGAGTDTQYF
>TRBJ1-2|many|.|TRBV27
TGTGCCAGCAGTTTGGAATACCGACAGGATCACTATGGCTACACCTTC
CASSLEYRQDHYGYTF
>TRBJ2-5|.|.|TRBV6-6
TGTGTTTCCCAGGGGACCCGAAAAGAGACCCAGTACTTC
CVSQGTRKETQYF
>TRBJ1-4|once|.|TRBV13
TGTGCCAGCAGCTTAATGTCCAGGACAAGTAATGAAAAACTGTTTTTT
CASSLMSRTSNEKLFF
>TRBJ2-1|.|.|TRBV10-3
TGTGCCATCAGTGGGGGCCGGGGGAGCTCCTACAATGAGCAGTTCTTC
CAISGGRGSSYNEQFF
>TRBJ1-2|.|.|TRBV9
TGTGCCAGCAGCGACAGGGTTACCGGCTACACCTTC
CASSDRVTGYTF
>TRBJ2-3|.|TRBD2|TRBV12-5
TGTGCTAGTGGTACCGAACTAGCGGGCGTGTCAGATACGCAGTATTTT
CASGTELAGVSDTQYF
>TRBJ2-7|many|TRBD1|TRBV7-6
TGTGCCAGCAGCAACAAACCCGGGACAGGGGCTTTCTACGAGCAGTACTTC
CASSNKPGTGAFYEQYF
>TRBJ2-3|.|TRBD2|TRBV7-6
TGTGCCAGCCGCCACAGCGGGGGGAACACAGATACGCAGTATTTT
CASRHSGGNTDTQYF
>TRBJ2-1|few|.|TRBV7-7
TGTGCTAGCAGCCTCGCTTTGGGGGGCCGGAATGAGCAGTTCTTC
CASSLALGGRNEQFF
>TRBJ2-1|few|.|TRBV6-2/TRBV6-3
TGTGCCAGCAGTCCGGACAGTGGAGCCTACAATGAGCAGTTCTTC
CASSPDSGAYNEQFF
>TRBJ2-2|.|.|TRBV27
TGTGCCAGCAGTTTATCCAGGGGAGGTACCGGGGAGCTGTTTTTT
CASSLSRGGTGELFF
>TRBJ2-1|.|.|TRBV27
TGTGCCAGCAGTAACGGGTGGAGCTCCTACAATGAGCAGTTCTTC
CASSNGWSSYNEQFF